This TCR beta chain was sequenced for a study of T cells expressing NK-cell markers (TCRdb year 2020). For context, the study as a whole: TCR beta-chain repertoires were profiled in sorted CD3+CD56+NKG2C+, CD3+CD56+NKG2C- and CD3+CD56-NKG2C+ T-cell subsets from several donors. Among the eight sequenced donors, only one was HCMV-seronegative, while the other seven were HCMV-seropositive. All eight donors whose samples were sequenced were randomly selected healthy volunteers, three of them men and five women. The libraries were sequenced on Illumina HiSeq 2000/2500, MiSeq or NextSeq, producing 2 x 150 bp reads. The paper as a whole reports these results and caveats: Whether the expanded NKG2C-expressing T cell clones were specific for HCMV antigens remained unclear. In six donors, the dominant CD3+CD56+NKG2C+ clonotypes were among the top 10 CD8+ clonotypes and accounted for about 1.0-7.5% of CD8+ T cells. Those dominant clonotypes were again the most abundant among CD3+CD56-NKG2C+ cells in a few donors, at roughly 25-60.1%.

TCRdb records Illumina HiSeq 2000 as the sequencer. TCR beta cDNA libraries were prepared using 5'RACE template switching, which introduced a universal primer site and unique molecular identifiers. cDNA synthesis was primed from the TCR beta constant segment, followed by two successive PCR amplification steps. Under the source paper's analysis protocol: MIGEC handled demultiplexing of the reads and grouping by UMI, while MiTCR was used to assemble and quantify clonotypes. To exclude erroneous sequences, any TCR cDNA sequence not supported by at least two reads was discarded. The tcR package was used for downstream repertoire analysis, and clonotypes were matched across fractions by CDR3 nucleotide sequence plus V segment. VDJmatch was used to annotate antigen specificity against VDJdb, with one amino acid substitution in CDR3 allowed. Based on TCRdb reprocessing of the reads, there is one entry per CDR3 protein sequence, and DNA is missing. The V and J calls here are based on TCRdb, not the publication. This sample's listing comprises roughly 300,000 distinct CDR3 sequences. The ten largest clones represent around 4.2% of the sample.

The CDR3 runs 14 residues from the cysteine to the phenylalanine. DNA is not on record. The germline V gene (reference sequence) supplies CDR1 DFQATT and CDR2 SNEGSKA. Concerning this clonotype itself: Its antigen is still unknown.

To determine HCMV serostatus, a commercial ELISA kit was used to detect HCMV-specific IgG in serum. Ficoll density gradient centrifugation was used to isolate peripheral blood mononuclear cells from blood. Material: blood T cells: a sorted CD56 or NKG2C T cell subset, CD4+ or CD8+ T cells, or bulk PBMC T cells (not recorded which). The receptor's source is a woman aged 18-69 years in good health. This chain is built from TRBV20-1 and TRBJ2-1; absent DNA, TCRdb's TRBD1 call cannot be checked. The CDR3 corresponds to CSAGGGPARNEQFF.